Presented here are 26 T cell receptor beta chains from one specimen sequenced in a study of neurological immune-mediated disorders. MiXCR, run by TCRdb on the 5' RACE reads, gives a single entry per CDR3 protein. Here the sample spans 65,000 to 90,000 distinct CDR3 sequences, 2.5% to 4% being singletons. The sequencing sample was made of PBMCs. The receptors derive from a woman between 45 and 65 years old with multiple sclerosis.

This chain connects TRBV28 to TRBJ2-2; D ambiguous. Germline assignment: CDR1 MDHEN and CDR2 SYDVKM. V lost 10 bases, J lost 3 bases, and 15 bases lay in between. CDR3 length: 14 residues. CDR3 in amino acids: CAITSGPDTGELFF. DNA of the CDR3: TGTGCCATCACTTCCGGGCCGGACACCGGGGAGCTGTTTTTT.

This clonotype was picked up many times. V and J are TRBV12-3 or TRBV12-4 and TRBJ1-2; D gene unclear. Deletions cut 6 bases from V and 5 bases from J, with 10 bases between. The CDR3 is 12 residues long. CDR3 sequence: CASSLRLYGYTF. The CDR3, as DNA: TGTGCCAGCAGCCTCCGGTTATATGGCTACACCTTC.

This clonotype was detected a few times. J is TRBJ2-3 and V is TRBV24-1, with D possibly being TRBD1 (6 bases). There are 14 residues in the CDR3. Germline assignment: CDR1 KGHDR and CDR2 SFDVKD. The V and J ends lost 9 bases and 2 bases respectively, with 14 bases between them. The CDR3 nucleotides read TGTGCCACCGAGCCGGGACACTCCACAGATACGCAGTATTTT. Amino acid sequence: CATEPGHSTDTQYF.

This clonotype was recorded at least ten times. The chain carries TRBV7-2 and TRBJ1-5; D is ambiguous. CDR1 SGHTA and CDR2 FQGNSA come from the germline V gene. V was cut by 5 bases and J by 2 bases, with 7 bases left in between. The CDR3 is made up of 13 amino acids. CDR3 protein: CASSQRGNQPQHF. CDR3 DNA sequence: TGTGCCAGCAGCCAGAGAGGCAATCAGCCCCAGCATTTT. The whole variable domain, remainder taken from reference TRBV7-2 and TRBJ1-5, is GAGVSQSPSNKVTEKGKDVELRCDPISGHTALYWYRQSLGQGLEFLIYFQGNSAPDKSGLPSDRFSAERTGGSVSTLTIQRTQQEDSAVYLCASSQRGNQPQHFGDGTRLSIL.

This clonotype was detected many times. The rearrangement joins TRBV3-1 to TRBJ2-2; 7 positions match TRBD1. From germline, CDR1 is LGHDT and CDR2 YNNKEL (reference sequence). CDR3 length: 14 amino acids. V gave up 1 base and J gave up 6 bases; unmatched junction bases: 2. In DNA, the CDR3 is TGTGCCAGCAGCCAAGGACAGGGTGCCGGGGAGCTGTTTTTT. Protein: CASSQGQGAGELFF.

The rearrangement joins TRBV28 to TRBJ1-6; D possibly corresponds to TRBD1 (5 bases). The V and J ends lost 4 bases and 3 bases respectively, with 10 bases between them. The CDR3 length is 15 residues. Looked up from germline, CDR1 is MDHEN and CDR2 is SYDVKM. This chain's CDR3 is CASSSDSFYNSPLHF. DNA of the CDR3: TGTGCCAGCAGTTCTGACAGCTTCTATAATTCACCCCTCCACTTT.

This clonotype was recorded many times. The rearrangement links TRBV10-3 to TRBJ1-2; D not resolved. V gave up 7 bases and J gave up 5 bases, with 14 bases separating them. This CDR3 contains 13 residues. CDR1 and CDR2 (germline): ENHRY, SYGVKD. DNA for the CDR3: TGTGCCATCACCCCGGCAACGGATTATGGCTACACCTTC. Residues: CAITPATDYGYTF.

There are many counts of this clonotype. This chain links TRBV12-3 or TRBV12-4 with TRBJ2-3; D might be TRBD1 (7 bases). V lost 5 bases and J lost 2, with 14 bases in between. The CDR3 has 15 amino acids. Here the CDR3 reads CASSLRQGLTDTQYF. The CDR3 coding sequence is TGTGCCAGCAGTCTCCGACAGGGACTCACAGATACGCAGTATTTT.

This clonotype was seen many times. The V and J genes are TRBV10-3 and TRBJ2-1, with 11 bases aligning to TRBD2. The CDR3 runs 15 residues. Germline trimming cut 2 bases from V and 6 bases from J; bases unmatched to any gene: 3. Looked up from germline, CDR1 is ENHRY and CDR2 is SYGVKD. The CDR3 reads CAISEPSGGPNEQFF. CDR3 nucleotide sequence: TGTGCCATCAGTGAGCCTAGCGGGGGGCCCAATGAGCAGTTCTTC.

This clonotype was seen repeatedly, ten times or more. The V and J genes are TRBV27 and TRBJ2-1; 7 bases are shared with TRBD2. The V and J ends lost 11 bases and 4 bases, in that order; junction bases with no gene match: 11. CDR3 length: 14 amino acids. Germline assignment: CDR1 MNHEY and CDR2 SMNVEV (reference sequence). DNA of the CDR3: TGTGCCTTTTCTGGGACTACCCTGTACAATGAGCAGTTCTTC. Its translation is CAFSGTTLYNEQFF.

This clonotype was observed at least ten times. The V call is TRBV6-6, the J call TRBJ2-5; 14 bases fit TRBD2. The length of the CDR3 is 17 residues. V shed 0 bases, J shed 5 bases, and the junction held 5 bases outside the gene matches. CDR1 and CDR2 (germline): MNHNY, SVGAGI (reference sequence). This CDR3 reads CASSYSGTSGGRETQYF. CDR3 bases: TGTGCCAGCAGTTACTCGGGGACTAGCGGGGGTCGGGAGACCCAGTACTTC.

This clonotype has at least ten counts. J is TRBJ1-5 and V is TRBV20-1, with 10 nucleotides matching TRBD1. The length of the CDR3 is 16 residues. V lost 5 bases, J lost 1 base, and 8 bases stayed unmatched. Germline loops: CDR1 DFQATT, CDR2 SNEGSKA (reference sequence). The CDR3 sequence: CSAYDRGPGSNQPQHF. The CDR3 nucleotides are TGCAGTGCTTATGACAGGGGGCCCGGGAGCAATCAGCCCCAGCATTTT.

This clonotype was recorded at least ten times. The gene calls are TRBV5-1 and TRBJ2-5, with D perhaps matching TRBD1 (6 bases). This CDR3 contains 14 residues. With 3 bases removed from V and 3 bases from J, the gap between germline ends came to 12 bases. Looked up from germline, CDR1 is SGHRS and CDR2 is YFSETQ. The CDR3 sequence: CASSSWTEKETQYF. In DNA, the CDR3 is TGCGCCAGCAGCTCCTGGACAGAAAAAGAGACCCAGTACTTC.

The sample holds many counts of this clonotype. The V and J genes are TRBV20-1 and TRBJ1-4, with a weak D call TRBD1 (6 bases). The germline gives CDR1 DFQATT, CDR2 SNEGSKA (reference sequence). CDR3 size: 13 residues. V lost 7 bases to trimming and J lost 5 bases, with 14 bases between them. CDR3 sequence reads: CSGGRGPNEKLFF. The CDR3 nucleotides read TGCAGTGGTGGTCGGGGGCCAAATGAAAAACTGTTTTTT.

This clonotype was detected ten times or more. The rearrangement uses TRBV10-2 and TRBJ2-3; D ambiguous. V lost 0 bases, J lost 0 bases, and 10 bases lay in between. CDR3 length equals 16 residues. Germline CDR1 reads WSHSY; CDR2 reads SAAADI. CDR3 in DNA: TGCGCCAGCAGTGAGTCAGTCTCCGGTAGCACAGATACGCAGTATTTT. Its translation is CASSESVSGSTDTQYF.

This clonotype has a count of ten or more. The J gene is TRBJ2-2, the V gene TRBV5-1; 11 nucleotides match TRBD2. Looked up from germline, CDR1 is SGHRS and CDR2 is YFSETQ. This CDR3 is 18 amino acids long. The J segment lost 4 bases and the V segment lost 0 bases, leaving 8 bases of the junction unmatched. The CDR3 coding sequence is TGCGCCAGCAGCTTGGCTAGCGGGGGGATCCCTTTCACCGGGGAGCTGTTTTTT. Its protein is CASSLASGGIPFTGELFF.

This clonotype has at least ten counts. The chain links TRBV20-1 to TRBJ2-7, with D possibly called TRBD1 or TRBD2 (5 bases each). Trimming removed 6 bases at V and 4 bases at J, with 16 bases between. The CDR3 runs 13 residues. Germline values: CDR1 DFQATT, CDR2 SNEGSKA (reference sequence). CDR3: CSAEPGTEYEQYF. CDR3 coding DNA: TGCAGTGCCGAGCCTGGGACGGAGTACGAGCAGTACTTC.

In its sample, this clonotype was seen many times. The chain is built from TRBV7-2 and TRBJ2-6; 7 nucleotides line up with TRBD1. V was clipped by 5 bases and J by 2 bases; unmatched bases: 6. Germline V gene data show CDR1 as SGHTA and CDR2 as FQGNSA. The CDR3 consists of 16 residues. The CDR3 spells CASSQRRGPGANVLTF. DNA for the CDR3: TGTGCCAGCAGCCAAAGAAGGGGGCCTGGGGCCAACGTCCTGACTTTC.

This clonotype was found many times. This rearrangement joins TRBV20-1 to TRBJ2-2; D is uncertain. The CDR3 extends over 13 amino acids. The germline V and J ends were trimmed by 3 bases and 0 bases, with 5 bases remaining between them. The V gene's germline CDR1 is DFQATT and CDR2 SNEGSKA (reference sequence). The CDR3 spells CSASSPNTGELFF. CDR3 DNA sequence: TGCAGTGCTAGTTCCCCGAACACCGGGGAGCTGTTTTTT.

This clonotype has ten or more counts. The V call is TRBV20-1, the J call TRBJ2-7; no clear D gene. The CDR3 runs to 14 residues. Germline V gene sequence: CDR1 DFQATT, CDR2 SNEGSKA (reference sequence). V was cut by 0 bases and J by 3 bases, with 12 bases left in between. The CDR3 nucleotides read TGCAGTGCTAGAGATAAGAGGTCCTTCTACGAGCAGTACTTC. The encoded protein is CSARDKRSFYEQYF.

This clonotype came up many times. A much larger clone lies one base from this, so it may be a read error. V gene TRBV5-1 combines with J gene TRBJ2-3, with D possibly called TRBD1 or TRBD2 (6 bases each). In germline, CDR1 is SGHRS, CDR2 YFSETQ. Trimming stripped 7 bases from V and 4 bases from J, with 19 bases between. The CDR3 sequence is 15 residues long. The CDR3 here is CASQKGGGMADTQYF. The CDR3 DNA sequence: TGCGCCAGCCAAAAAGGGGGAGGAATGGCAGATACGCAGTATTTT.

The rearrangement links TRBV7-7 to TRBJ1-3, with unresolved D. Germline V CDR1 and CDR2: SSHAT, FNYEAQ (reference sequence). V gave up 1 base and J gave up 4 bases, with 5 bases separating them. The CDR3 loop spans 13 amino acids. The CDR3 loop is CASSLGYGNTIYF. In nucleotides, the CDR3 is TGTGCCAGCAGCTTAGGGTACGGAAACACCATATATTTT.

This clonotype was detected ten times or more. This chain connects TRBV29-1 to TRBJ1-4; D might be TRBD1 (5 bases). This CDR3 is 12 amino acids long. V was clipped by 5 bases and J by 4 bases, with 8 bases between them. CDR1 and CDR2 from the germline V gene are SQVTM and ANQGSEA. This CDR3 reads CSVLQGNEKLFF. Written as DNA, the CDR3 is TGCAGCGTTCTGCAGGGTAATGAAAAACTGTTTTTT. Complete variable domain (other parts from reference TRBV29-1 and TRBJ1-4): SAVISQKPSRDICQRGTSLTIQCQVDSQVTMMFWYRQQPGQSLTLIATANQGSEATYESGFVIDKFPISRPNLTFSTLTVSNMSPEDSSIYLCSVLQGNEKLFFGSGTQLSVL.

This clonotype occurred many times. V and J are TRBV5-1 and TRBJ2-2; D unresolved. Germline V gives CDR1 SGHRS, CDR2 YFSETQ. The CDR3 consists of 13 residues. Trimming took 5 bases from V and 3 from J, leaving 8 bases between them. The CDR3 DNA reads TGCGCCAGCAGGGGCAGCGACACCGGGGAGCTGTTTTTT. Translated, it gives CASRGSDTGELFF.

The chain combines TRBV29-1 with TRBJ2-7; TRBD2 aligns across 11 bases. The V segment lost 5 bases and the J segment 2 bases; nucleotides outside the gene matches: 5. The CDR3 consists of 14 residues. From germline, CDR1 is SQVTM and CDR2 ANQGSEA. The CDR3 here is CSVCGTSGPYEQYF. The CDR3 DNA reads as TGCAGCGTTTGCGGGACTAGCGGACCCTACGAGCAGTACTTC.

There are many counts of this clonotype. The chain recombines TRBV7-2 with TRBJ2-3; D may be TRBD2 (7 bases). The CDR3 sequence is 14 residues long. V lost 5 bases to trimming and J lost 4 bases, with 13 bases between them. CDR1 and CDR2 (germline): SGHTA, FQGNSA. The CDR3 DNA sequence: TGTGCCAGCAGCGGGCGGGGGCCGTCAGATACGCAGTATTTT. It codes for CASSGRGPSDTQYF.